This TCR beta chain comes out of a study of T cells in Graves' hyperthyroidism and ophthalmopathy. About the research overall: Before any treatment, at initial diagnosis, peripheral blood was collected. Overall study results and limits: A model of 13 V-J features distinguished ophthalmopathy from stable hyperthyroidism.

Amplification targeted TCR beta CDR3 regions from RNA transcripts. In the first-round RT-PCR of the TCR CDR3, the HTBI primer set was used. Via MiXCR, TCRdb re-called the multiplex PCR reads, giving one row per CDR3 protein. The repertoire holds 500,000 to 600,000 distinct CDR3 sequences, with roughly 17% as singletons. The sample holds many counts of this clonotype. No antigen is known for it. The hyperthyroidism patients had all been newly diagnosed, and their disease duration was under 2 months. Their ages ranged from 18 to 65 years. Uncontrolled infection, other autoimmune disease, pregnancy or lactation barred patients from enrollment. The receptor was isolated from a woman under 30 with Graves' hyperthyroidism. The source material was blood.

CDR3 amino acids: CVSRDRGTDTQYF. CDR3 DNA: TGTGTCTCCCGGGACAGGGGCACAGATACGCAGTATTTT. The V call is TRBV2, the J call TRBJ2-3, with 9 bases aligning to TRBD1. Germline V gene data show CDR1 as SNHLY and CDR2 as FYNNEI. The CDR3 is made up of 13 amino acids.